The clone carrying this T cell receptor beta chain appeared a few times. Antigen: not known. A sample-barcoded 5' primer and a J-beta primer mix were used in a second PCR of about 6 to 12 cycles. Researchers report that each sample yielded at least 2.5 million CDR3-containing paired-end reads. TCRdb called the 5' RACE reads again in MiXCR, with one record for every CDR3 protein. The sample contains hundreds of thousands of distinct CDR3 sequences, 20% to 25% of which appear only once. The data originate from a study of blood T cells in healthy people across ages. Findings of the study overall: Considered underestimates were the diversity estimates obtained from one million T cells.

A minimum of 6.5 million PBMCs was isolated per sample. The junction had 10 bases not matched to a gene; V was cut back by 6 bases and J by 3 bases. Per germline, CDR1 DFQATT and CDR2 SNEGSKA (reference sequence). The length of the CDR3 is 15 residues. The rearrangement links TRBV20-1 to TRBJ2-2, with TRBD1 matching 7 bases. Sequencing was done on a sample of blood. This clonotype originated in a man in his 70s in good health. The DNA of the CDR3 is TGCAGTGCCCGCCCTTGGGACAGAGACACCGGGGAGCTGTTTTTT. Its protein is CSARPWDRDTGELFF.